The source of this TCR beta chain is a study of T cell changes during pregnancy in multiple sclerosis. CDR1 and CDR2 from the germline V gene are KGHSH and LQKENI. Trimming pared 5 bases from V and 0 bases from J, leaving 8 bases between. CDR3 size: 13 residues. TCRdb keeps only in-frame clones here, not all; method: immunoSEQ multiplex PCR. The data contain under 150,000 clones, 96% of them singletons. The sample here was peripheral blood, taken after pregnancy. The sequence derives from a female donor with multiple sclerosis, enrolled in a pregnancy study. V gene TRBV18 combines with J gene TRBJ2-7, with D uncertain. The CDR3 reads CASSSDFSYEQYF. In DNA form, the CDR3 reads TGTGCCAGCTCATCAGACTTCTCCTACGAGCAGTACTTC.